These T cell receptor beta chains were read from a single sample in a study of CXCR3-negative and CXCR3-positive naive CD8 T cells. TCRdb re-analyzed the 5' RACE reads; it lists each CDR3 protein once, without DNA. The sample table includes more than 70,000 distinct CDR3 sequences. Specimen: naive CXCR3+ CD8+ T cells from blood. The source of these receptors is a human donor in good health. Some clones in this sample may be carry-over from other donors' samples. Both conserved end residues are part of each CDR3.

>TRBJ2-7|TRBV10-3
CDIRRQTGNYEQYF
>TRBJ2-7|TRBV28
CASSHPGLAATNYEQYF
>TRBJ1-1|TRBV27
CASSFRGTEAFF
>TRBJ2-3|TRBV2
CASILTVTDTQYF
>TRBJ1-1|TRBV23-1
CASSRVNRDNTEAFF
>TRBJ2-1|TRBV7-9
CASSQGVAGGRDEQFF
>TRBJ2-5|TRBV23-1
CASSQSPGTSGETQYF
>TRBJ1-2|TRBV9
CASSVGGSGGYTF
>TRBJ2-3|TRBV28
CASSLSGGDRGGVGTQYF
>TRBJ2-3|TRBV27
CASASTDTQYF
>TRBJ2-5|TRBV5-1
CASSLRTPYQETQYF
>TRBJ1-1|TRBV28
CASSLMGRKAFF
>TRBJ2-1|TRBV10-1
CASSEGASGWDEQFF
>TRBJ1-2|TRBV9
CASSVDSQENYGYTF
>TRBJ1-6|TRBV7-9
CASSLNRDRGSPLHF
>TRBJ2-7|TRBV4-3
CASSPDQNGPDYSYEQYF
>TRBJ1-5|TRBV27
CASSLGDLGQPQHF
>TRBJ2-1|TRBV28
CASRDLYNEQFF
>TRBJ2-1|TRBV4-3
CASSYSSYNEQFF
>TRBJ1-1|TRBV12-3/TRBV12-4
CASSFSSRQIEAFF
>TRBJ1-5|TRBV6-2/TRBV6-3
CASSLGAGRPKHF
>TRBJ2-3|TRBV27
CASSLDSDTQYF
>TRBJ2-1|TRBV20-1
CSARVGTSDYNEQFF
>TRBJ2-1|TRBV29-1
CSVERLAAYNEQFF
>TRBJ1-2|TRBV12-3/TRBV12-4
CASTSGAGLDGPNGYTF
>TRBJ2-1|TRBV15
CATSDRSKYYNEQFF
>TRBJ1-1|TRBV29-1
CSVEDLMNTEAFF
>TRBJ2-1|TRBV4-2
CASSQTTGNEQFF
>TRBJ2-1|TRBV29-1
CSVRTSGEHNEQFF
>TRBJ2-2|TRBV29-1
CSVVRAGELFF
>TRBJ2-1|TRBV6-1
CASTRIGTGNNEQFF
>TRBJ1-1|TRBV28
CASSLTENTEAFF
>TRBJ2-3|TRBV15
CATSSSFWGSPGTDTQYF
>TRBJ2-7|TRBV12-5
CASGLYGSYEQYF
>TRBJ2-7|TRBV7-8
CASSLSDEQYF
>TRBJ2-7|TRBV20-1
CSADEPGQGAAYEQYF
>TRBJ1-6|TRBV12-3/TRBV12-4
CASSAGTRNSPLHF
>TRBJ2-5|TRBV20-1
CSARVQNQETQYF
>TRBJ1-3|TRBV29-1
CSVLNGVSGNTIYF
>TRBJ2-1|TRBV3-1
CASSRTSVPLGNEQFF
>TRBJ2-7|TRBV4-3
CASSQGQGSYEQYF
>TRBJ2-7|TRBV19
CASIDGTPYEQYF
>TRBJ2-1|TRBV4-1
CASSQRGADEQFF
>TRBJ1-5|TRBV7-6
CASSLGGVNQPQHF
>TRBJ1-4|TRBV4-1
CASSQDDRGNEKLFF
>TRBJ2-1|TRBV13
CASSRPVDAKSSYNEQFF
>TRBJ2-5|TRBV28
CASRAGAPQETQYF
>TRBJ2-7|TRBV19
CASSTVLAGTGFYEQYF